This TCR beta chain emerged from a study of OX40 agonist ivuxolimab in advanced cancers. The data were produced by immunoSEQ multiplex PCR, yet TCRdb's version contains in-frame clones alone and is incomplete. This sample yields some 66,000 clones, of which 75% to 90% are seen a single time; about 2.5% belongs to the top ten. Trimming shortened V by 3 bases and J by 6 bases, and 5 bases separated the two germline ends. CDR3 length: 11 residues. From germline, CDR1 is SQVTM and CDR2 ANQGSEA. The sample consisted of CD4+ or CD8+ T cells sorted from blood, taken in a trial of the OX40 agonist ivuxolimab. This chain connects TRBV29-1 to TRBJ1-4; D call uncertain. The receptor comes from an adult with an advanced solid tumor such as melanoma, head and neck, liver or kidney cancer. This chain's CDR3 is CSVDLDEKLFF. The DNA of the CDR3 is TGCAGCGTTGACCTGGATGAAAAACTGTTTTTT.